This TCR beta chain is drawn from a study of cytomegalovirus exposure and HLA in healthy donors. Overall study findings and caveats: TCR beta chains numbering approximately 150 were designated cytomegalovirus-associated. Many donors carried some public TCRs, although rarity characterized most TCR sequences. Researchers reportedly found TCR beta sequences accurately predicted most subjects' HLA-A and HLA-B alleles. Earlier analysis yielded a pattern in which most TCR beta V segments were productive about 87% or about 30% of the time.

Comment on this clone: Its specificity is not known.

With 60 Vbeta and 13 Jbeta primers, the PCR was carried out. The data were produced by immunoSEQ multiplex PCR, yet TCRdb's version contains in-frame clones alone and is incomplete. Of 150,000 or so clones listed, roughly 80% were seen once; the top ten hold 0.38%. Germline V lookup: CDR1 SGHRS, CDR2 YFSETQ. Trimming shortened V by 1 base and J by 2 bases, and 13 bases separated the two germline ends. There are 15 residues in the CDR3. The receptor was derived from a boy between 2 and 10 years old in good health and CMV-seronegative. The genes are TRBV5-1 and TRBJ2-7; a weak D match, TRBD2 (6 bases). Sequenced: PBMCs. The CDR3 DNA is TGCGCCAGCAGCTTGTTGGAGGGGATCGCCTACGAGCAGTACTTC. Translation: CASSLLEGIAYEQYF. The variable domain in full, with the rest retrieved from reference TRBV5-1 and TRBJ2-7, is KAGVTQTPRYLIKTRGQQVTLSCSPISGHRSVSWYQQTPGQGLQFLFEYFSETQRNKGNFPGRFSGRQFSNSRSEMNVSTLELGDSALYLCASSLLEGIAYEQYFGPGTRLTVT.